The 19 T cell receptor beta chains below were found in one sample sequenced in a study of T cells in Graves' hyperthyroidism and ophthalmopathy. Using RNA transcripts as the source, TCR beta CDR3 regions were amplified. A set of HTBI primers served as the primers for a first-round RT-PCR of the TCR CDR3. Each CDR3 protein gets one entry after TCRdb re-called the multiplex PCR reads with MiXCR. The data show fewer than 350,000 distinct CDR3 sequences, 13% to 15% seen once. The sample consisted of blood. These TCRs come from a woman between 45 and 65 years old with Graves' hyperthyroidism that later progressed to Graves' ophthalmopathy.

This chain connects TRBV30 to TRBJ2-7; D is perhaps TRBD2 (6 bases). Germline CDR1 GTSNPN, CDR2 SVGIG (reference sequence). The length of the CDR3 is 11 residues. V was cut by 8 bases and J by 0 bases, with 8 bases left in between. CDR3 in amino acids: CAAGSSYEQYF. CDR3 sequence (DNA): TGTGCCGCGGGAAGCTCCTACGAGCAGTACTTC.

This clonotype showed up many times. The J gene is TRBJ2-2, the V gene TRBV11-3; unclear D gene. The CDR3 totals 13 residues. With 1 base removed from V and 3 bases from J, the gap between germline ends came to 3 bases. Germline V CDR1 and CDR2: SGHNT, YENEEA. In DNA form, the CDR3 reads TGTGCCAGCAGCTTAGCCGACACCGGGGAGCTGTTTTTT. Encoded protein: CASSLADTGELFF.

The sample holds many counts of this clonotype. The chain couples TRBV30 to TRBJ1-1; possible D gene TRBD1, 6 bases. Germline V gene data show CDR1 as GTSNPN and CDR2 as SVGIG (reference sequence). Trimming removed 1 base at V and 0 bases at J, with 9 bases between. The CDR3 covers 14 residues. This CDR3 is CAWSGGQMNTEAFF. The CDR3 DNA is TGTGCCTGGAGTGGGGGACAAATGAACACTGAAGCTTTCTTT. Complete variable domain (other parts from reference TRBV30 and TRBJ1-1): SQTIHQWPATLVQPVGSPLSLECTVEGTSNPNLYWYRQAAGRGLQLLFYSVGIGQISSEVPQNLSASRPQDRQFILSSKKLLLSDSGFYLCAWSGGQMNTEAFFGQGTRLTVV.

This clonotype was detected only a few times. The V gene is TRBV28, the J gene TRBJ1-2, with D possibly TRBD1 on 5 matching bases. Germline assignment: CDR1 MDHEN and CDR2 SYDVKM. There are 14 residues in the CDR3. V lost 6 bases and J lost 1, with 12 bases in between. CDR3 sequence (DNA): TGTGCCAGCAGGGGGCGGATTTTTAACTATGGCTACACCTTC. Residues: CASRGRIFNYGYTF.

This clonotype was observed a few times. The chain couples TRBV9 to TRBJ1-1; 7 bases are shared with TRBD1. The CDR3 has 15 residues. Germline CDR1 reads SGDLS; CDR2 reads YYNGEE. V shed 4 bases and J 3 bases; nucleotides not matched to a gene: 9. This CDR3 reads CASSFGTDLDTEAFF. In DNA, the CDR3 is TGTGCCAGCAGCTTCGGGACAGACCTAGACACTGAAGCTTTCTTT.

The table lists this clonotype with many counts. This chain's CDR3 is CAWSRNSPLHF. The DNA for the CDR3 is TGTGCCTGGAGCAGGAATTCACCCCTCCACTTT. This chain uses TRBV30 with TRBJ1-6, with no clear D. CDR3 length equals 11 residues. Trimming shortened V by 3 bases and J by 7 bases, and 4 bases separated the two germline ends. The V gene's germline CDR1 is GTSNPN and CDR2 SVGIG (reference sequence).

This clonotype was observed a few times. This chain links TRBV30 with TRBJ1-3, with 7 bases aligning to TRBD1. The V gene end was trimmed by 2 bases and the J gene end by 8 bases; junction bases not matched to a gene: 12. CDR1 and CDR2 from the germline V gene are GTSNPN and SVGIG (reference sequence). There are 15 residues in the CDR3. The CDR3 protein is CAWSSTAGRGYTIYF. CDR3 bases: TGTGCCTGGAGTTCCACTGCAGGCAGGGGGTACACCATATATTTT. The full variable domain, its missing parts supplied by reference TRBV30 and TRBJ1-3, is SQTIHQWPATLVQPVGSPLSLECTVEGTSNPNLYWYRQAAGRGLQLLFYSVGIGQISSEVPQNLSASRPQDRQFILSSKKLLLSDSGFYLCAWSSTAGRGYTIYFGEGSWLTVV.

A word on this clonotype: A read error may explain this, as a much larger clone is one base away. The chain uses TRBV7-9 and TRBJ2-1, with a weak D call TRBD1 (6 bases). This CDR3 region has 10 residues. Between the trimmed V and J ends, which lost 6 bases and 15 bases, there was a span of 12 bases. Germline V gene lookup returns CDR1 SEHNR and CDR2 FQNEAQ (reference sequence). CDR3 region: CASSTGIGFF. The CDR3, as DNA: TGTGCCAGCAGTACAGGGATAGGGTTCTTC.

There are many counts of this clonotype. The chain links TRBV6-2 or TRBV6-3 to TRBJ2-1, with unresolved D. CDR1 is MNHEY, CDR2 SVGEGT, per germline. The CDR3 runs to 9 residues. Trimming pared 7 bases from V and 6 bases from J, leaving 1 base between. The CDR3 DNA reads as TGTGCCAGCATCAATGAGCAGTTCTTC. Amino acid sequence: CASINEQFF.

In this sample, this clonotype turned up a few times. This chain joins TRBV25-1 and TRBJ2-7, with a tentative D call TRBD1 (5 bases). Germline lookup yields CDR1 MGHDK and CDR2 SYGVNS. The CDR3 runs 15 residues. V lost 5 bases and J lost 2, with 16 bases in between. The CDR3 DNA sequence: TGTGCCAGCAGTAGGGGAACAGGCCAGACCTACGAGCAGTACTTC. Translation: CASSRGTGQTYEQYF.

This chain uses TRBV20-1 with TRBJ2-1; 9 bases align to TRBD2. The CDR3 totals 12 residues. J lost 9 bases, V lost 6 bases, and 6 bases had no gene match. The germline gives CDR1 DFQATT, CDR2 SNEGSKA (reference sequence). This CDR3 reads CSAIAGDSEQFF. The CDR3 DNA follows: TGCAGTGCCATAGCGGGAGATAGTGAGCAGTTCTTC.

This clonotype showed up many times. The chain is built from TRBV5-1 and TRBJ1-2; a possible D gene is TRBD1 (6 bases). The CDR3 runs 13 residues. The V end lost 4 bases, the J end lost 7 bases, and 14 bases lay between the germline ends. From germline, CDR1 is SGHRS and CDR2 YFSETQ. The CDR3 here is CASSPRGAPGYTF. The CDR3 DNA reads as TGCGCCAGCAGCCCCCGGGGGGCTCCTGGCTACACCTTC.

This clonotype was found a few times. The rearrangement links TRBV10-3 to TRBJ2-3; 9 bases line up with TRBD2. Germline CDR1 is ENHRY and CDR2 is SYGVKD. Germline trimming cut 6 bases from V and 6 bases from J; bases unmatched to any gene: 10. This CDR3 contains 15 residues. The CDR3 DNA sequence: TGTGCCATCAGCCCCGGCGGGAGGGGGGGCGATACGCAGTATTTT. This encodes CAISPGGRGGDTQYF.

With regard to this clonotype: A read error may explain this, as a much larger clone is one base away. The chain combines TRBV27 with TRBJ2-2; TRBD2 might be the D (5 bases). This CDR3 contains 14 residues. Germline V CDR1 and CDR2: MNHEY, SMNVEV (reference sequence). CDR3 amino acids: CASSLATNTGELLF. CDR3 DNA sequence: TGTGCCAGCAGTCTAGCTACGAACACCGGGGAGCTGCTTTTT.

In this sample, this clonotype turned up many times. V and J are TRBV20-1 and TRBJ2-5; 7 bases align to TRBD2. From germline, CDR1 is DFQATT and CDR2 SNEGSKA (reference sequence). The V gene end was trimmed by 3 bases and the J gene end by 0 bases; junction bases not matched to a gene: 4. The CDR3 loop spans 14 amino acids. CDR3 bases: TGCAGTGCTAGTAGCGGGCTGTACCAAGAGACCCAGTACTTC. The encoded protein is CSASSGLYQETQYF.

This clonotype has only a few counts. The rearrangement joins TRBV6-1 to TRBJ2-5; 15 bases map to TRBD2. The CDR3 has 14 amino acids. V dropped 4 bases and J dropped 7; count of bases not matched to a gene: 1. Germline V CDR1 and CDR2: MNHNS, SASEGT. The CDR3 nucleotides read TGTGCCAGCAGTGGGACTAGCGGGAGGGGGACCCAGTACTTC. The encoded protein is CASSGTSGRGTQYF.

The rearrangement joins TRBV29-1 to TRBJ1-2; 7 nucleotides match TRBD1. The CDR3 has 14 amino acids. Germline lookup yields CDR1 SQVTM and CDR2 ANQGSEA. The V gene end was trimmed by 4 bases and the J gene end by 7 bases; junction bases not matched to a gene: 12. This CDR3 reads CSVGRSEGGAGYTF. The CDR3 DNA sequence: TGCAGCGTTGGGAGGAGTGAAGGGGGCGCTGGCTACACCTTC.

The chain employs TRBV2 and TRBJ2-7, with TRBD1 as a possible D gene (6 bases). Germline loops: CDR1 SNHLY, CDR2 FYNNEI. The CDR3 loop spans 14 amino acids. Trimming pared 6 bases from V and 2 bases from J, leaving 14 bases between. This CDR3 is CASSRDRTAYEQYF. The CDR3 nucleotides are TGTGCCAGCAGCCGGGATCGGACAGCCTACGAGCAGTACTTC.

This clonotype was counted many times. The chain recombines TRBV28 with TRBJ2-1; TRBD1 is a possible D gene (5 bases). CDR1 MDHEN and CDR2 SYDVKM come from the germline V gene. V was pared by 6 bases and J by 6 bases, with 12 bases between. CDR3 length: 13 amino acids. CDR3 sequence: CASSETASNEQFF. CDR3 DNA: TGTGCCAGCAGCGAGACAGCCAGCAATGAGCAGTTCTTC.